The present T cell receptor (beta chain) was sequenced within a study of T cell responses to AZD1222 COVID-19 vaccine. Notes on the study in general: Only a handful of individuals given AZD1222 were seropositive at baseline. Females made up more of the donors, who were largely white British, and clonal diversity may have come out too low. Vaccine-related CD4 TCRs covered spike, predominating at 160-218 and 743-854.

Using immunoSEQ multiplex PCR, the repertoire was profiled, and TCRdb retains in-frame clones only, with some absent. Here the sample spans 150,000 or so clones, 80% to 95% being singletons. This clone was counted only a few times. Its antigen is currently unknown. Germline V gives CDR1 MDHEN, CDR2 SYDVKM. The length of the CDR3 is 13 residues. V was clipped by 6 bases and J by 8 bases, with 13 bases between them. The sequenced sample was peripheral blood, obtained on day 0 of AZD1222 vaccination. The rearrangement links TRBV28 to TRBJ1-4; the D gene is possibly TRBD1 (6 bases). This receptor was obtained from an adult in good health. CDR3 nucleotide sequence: TGTGCCAGCAGACAAGGGGGGCGCGAAAAACTGTTTTTT. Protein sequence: CASRQGGREKLFF. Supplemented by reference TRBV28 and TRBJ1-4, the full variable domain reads DVKVTQSSRYLVKRTGEKVFLECVQDMDHENMFWYRQDPGLGLRLIYFSYDVKMKEKGDIPEGYSVSREKKERFSLILESASTNQTSMYLCASRQGGREKLFFGSGTQLSVL.